This TCR beta chain appears in the sequencing data of a study of blood T cell repertoires in COVID-19. Study details: The United States, Italy and Spain were the sources of the acute and convalescent COVID-19 samples. In each case, the material was cDNA or gDNA derived from T cells, B-cell-depleted T cells, or PBMCs.

In the study's own analysis: Estimation of nucleated cell counts relied on the amplification of reference gene primers. Here immunoSEQ multiplex PCR was the method, and the copy in TCRdb shows in-frame clones only, minus some. The D gene and trimming were derived from the DNA, and the V and J assignments and clone size from that table. The data show fewer than 80,000 clones, with around nine tenths seen just once and about 7.1% held by the top ten. Germline CDR1 SGHRS, CDR2 YFSETQ. V was cut by 2 bases and J by 1 base, with 6 bases left in between. This CDR3 comprises 13 residues. The J gene is TRBJ2-5, the V gene TRBV5-1, with D unresolved. This receptor was taken from a human donor in a cohort sampled during active COVID-19. Sequenced sample: peripheral blood. CDR3 bases: TGCGCCAGCAGCTTACGACTCCAAGAGACCCAGTACTTC. Its translation is CASSLRLQETQYF.